The clone carrying this T cell receptor (beta chain) counts as medium-sized. The target antigen is unknown. The germline V and J ends were trimmed by 6 bases and 6 bases, with 10 bases remaining between them. Germline CDR1 and CDR2: LNHDA and SQIVND (reference sequence). There are 12 residues in the CDR3. Each CDR3 protein is one row after TCRdb ran MiXCR on the reads. The table includes thousands of distinct CDR3 sequences, 15% to 20% detected once. The sample comes from a study of liver allograft versus peripheral blood T cells. About the study: Hepatic allograft T cell receptor repertoires were evaluated relative to those present in recipients' peripheral blood.

General study results and limits: A difference was reportedly observed between T cell receptor repertoires inside liver allografts and those in peripheral blood.

The V call is TRBV19, the J call TRBJ2-3; D tentatively reads TRBD1 or TRBD2 (5 bases each). The clonotype was recovered from a human patient who had a liver transplant. A share of the T cells may be of graft donor origin. CDR3 in amino acids: CASRDWGDTQYF. In DNA, the CDR3 is TGTGCCAGTAGGGATTGGGGGGATACGCAGTATTTT. The entire variable domain, with the rest obtained from reference TRBV19 and TRBJ2-3, is as follows: DGGITQSPKYLFRKEGQNVTLSCEQNLNHDAMYWYRQDPGQGLRLIYYSQIVNDFQKGDIAEGYSVSREKKESFPLTVTSAQKNPTAFYLCASRDWGDTQYFGPGTRLTVL.